The entry below gives a single T cell receptor beta chain sequence along with its context. The data were taken from a study of blood T cell repertoires in COVID-19. For the study at large: Acute and convalescent COVID-19 samples came from the United States, Italy and Spain. Nucleic acid was either cDNA or gDNA, and it came from T cells, B-cell-depleted T cells, or PBMCs.

Per the original methods: Reference gene primer amplification in the assay estimated nucleated cell counts. Measured with immunoSEQ multiplex PCR; TCRdb has only the in-frame clones, and not every one. V and J calls plus clone size are reproduced from that table; the DNA served to infer D and trimming. Counted here are about 270,000 clones, 85% occurring once; the ten biggest clones make up less than 4.5%. The origin of this receptor is a woman between 45 and 65 years old with active or convalescent COVID-19. Material: peripheral blood.

The CDR3 sequence: CASSSPGLAGTGELFF. The CDR3 nucleotides read TGTGCCAGCAGCTCACCGGGACTAGCAGGCACCGGGGAGCTGTTTTTT. The chain carries TRBV5-6 and TRBJ2-2; the match to TRBD2 covers 9 bases. The V gene's germline CDR1 is SGHDT and CDR2 YYEEEE. This CDR3 has 16 residues. The V gene end was trimmed by 3 bases and the J gene end by 4 bases; junction bases not matched to a gene: 7.